This T cell receptor beta chain came from a study of cytomegalovirus exposure and HLA in healthy donors. General study points: V- and J-gene trimming of TCR beta was linked (in a later analysis) to a missense DCLRE1C variant.

Germline assignment: CDR1 MGHRA and CDR2 YSYEKL. The CDR3 covers 17 residues. With 0 bases removed from V and 8 bases from J, the gap between germline ends came to 19 bases. As for this clone: Its antigen is undetermined.

Vbeta (60) and Jbeta (13) primers were used in the PCR. Measured with immunoSEQ multiplex PCR; TCRdb has only the in-frame clones, and not every one. The sample lists roughly 180,000 clones, more than 65% occurring once. Sequencing was performed on PBMCs. The rearrangement joins TRBV4-1 to TRBJ2-2, with TRBD2 as a possible D gene (5 bases). This TCR derives from a young man in good health and CMV-seronegative. Written as DNA, the CDR3 is TGCGCCAGCAGCCAAGATCCCCCTTCGGCAGGACTGGGGGAGCTGTTTTTT. Translation gives CASSQDPPSAGLGELFF.